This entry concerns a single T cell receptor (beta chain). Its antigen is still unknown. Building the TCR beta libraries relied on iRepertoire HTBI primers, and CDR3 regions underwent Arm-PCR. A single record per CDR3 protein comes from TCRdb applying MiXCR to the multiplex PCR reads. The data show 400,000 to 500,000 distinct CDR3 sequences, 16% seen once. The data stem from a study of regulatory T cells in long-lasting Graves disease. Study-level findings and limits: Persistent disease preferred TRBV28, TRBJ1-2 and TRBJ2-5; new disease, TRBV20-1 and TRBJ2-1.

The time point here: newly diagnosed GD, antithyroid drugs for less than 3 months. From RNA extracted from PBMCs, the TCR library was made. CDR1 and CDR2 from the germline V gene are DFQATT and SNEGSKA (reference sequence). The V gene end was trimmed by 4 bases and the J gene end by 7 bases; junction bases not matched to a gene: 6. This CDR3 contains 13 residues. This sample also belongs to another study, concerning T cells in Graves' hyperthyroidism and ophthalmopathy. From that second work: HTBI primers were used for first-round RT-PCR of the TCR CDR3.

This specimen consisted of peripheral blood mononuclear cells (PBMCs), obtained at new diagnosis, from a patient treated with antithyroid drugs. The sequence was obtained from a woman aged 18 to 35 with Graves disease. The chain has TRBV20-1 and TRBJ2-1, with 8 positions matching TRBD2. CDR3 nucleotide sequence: TGCAGTGCTAATCACGGGAGGGTTAATGAGCAGTTCTTC. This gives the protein CSANHGRVNEQFF.